This T cell receptor (beta chain) was captured in a study of T cells in Graves' hyperthyroidism and ophthalmopathy. Study-wide findings and caveats: Blood held most thyroid clonotypes expanded above 0.001 frequency.

This clonotype was seen a few times. Its antigen is unknown. Investigators excluded patients with uncontrolled infection, other autoimmune disease, pregnancy or lactation. The authors obtained PBMCs from 9 to 10 ml of fresh peripheral blood. The germline gives CDR1 KGHSH, CDR2 LQKENI. V was pared by 2 bases and J by 8 bases, with 8 bases of the junction left unmatched. This CDR3 is built from 14 residues. Authors of the study amplified TCR beta CDR3 regions from RNA transcripts. TCR CDR3 regions were first amplified by RT-PCR with HTBI primers. TCRdb re-called the multiplex PCR reads with MiXCR, one entry per CDR3 protein. This table has 300,000 to 450,000 distinct CDR3 sequences, roughly 13% appearing once.

V usage is TRBV18 and J usage is TRBJ2-7, with TRBD1 matching 8 bases. The TCR was taken from a man younger than 40 with Graves' hyperthyroidism that later progressed to Graves' ophthalmopathy. The sequencing sample was made of blood. The CDR3 DNA reads TGTGCCAGCTCACCAATTGGACAGGGCATGAAGCAGTACTTC. Protein: CASSPIGQGMKQYF.